This entry lists 15 T cell receptor beta chains sequenced from one sample in a study of blood T cells in healthy people across ages. For the second PCR, which ran for roughly 7 to 11 cycles, a sample-barcoded 5' primer and a J-beta primer mix were used. TCRdb itself ran the 5' RACE reads through MiXCR, one entry per CDR3 protein. Seen here are some 900,000 distinct CDR3 sequences, roughly 50% observed once, and the top ten hold 13%. Sequenced material: blood. The receptors were sampled from a man aged 25 to 45 in good health.

The chain couples TRBV12-3 or TRBV12-4 to TRBJ1-1, with TRBD1 identical over 7 bases. There are 13 residues in the CDR3. V trimming: 5 bases; J trimming: 4 bases; junction bases outside the gene matches: 4. In DNA, the CDR3 is TGTGCCAGCAGTCACCGGGACAGCACTGAAGCTTTCTTT. The encoded protein is CASSHRDSTEAFF.

V gene TRBV4-1 combines with J gene TRBJ2-5; maybe TRBD2 (6 bases). With 0 bases removed from V and 2 bases from J, the gap between germline ends came to 16 bases. The germline CDR1 and CDR2 sequences are MGHRA and YSYEKL. The CDR3 is 17 residues long. The CDR3 bases are TGCGCCAGCAGCCAAGAGCGCAGAAGGGACTTACAAGAGACCCAGTACTTC. Amino acid sequence: CASSQERRRDLQETQYF.

This clonotype was seen only a few times. The chain couples TRBV27 to TRBJ1-2; possible D gene TRBD1, 5 bases. Trimming left V 4 bases short and J 1 base short, with 10 bases between. The CDR3 loop spans 14 amino acids. Germline V gene data show CDR1 as MNHEY and CDR2 as SMNVEV (reference sequence). CDR3 sequence: CASSSGRLNYGYTF. CDR3 DNA sequence: TGTGCCAGCAGTTCAGGGCGTCTTAACTATGGCTACACCTTC.

This clonotype was observed a few times. The V call is TRBV9, the J call TRBJ1-2; D remains ambiguous. Trimming left V 5 bases short and J 3 bases short, with 17 bases between. This CDR3 comprises 15 residues. The germline V gene encodes CDR1 SGDLS and CDR2 YYNGEE. CDR3 protein: CASSVFDSFDYGYTF. The CDR3 DNA follows: TGTGCCAGCAGTGTATTCGATAGCTTTGACTATGGCTACACCTTC.

Of note for this clonotype: This sequence may be a read error, since a much larger clone differs from it by one base. V is TRBV25-1 and J is TRBJ2-7; TRBD1 matches at 9 bases. This CDR3 spans 14 amino acids. Per germline, CDR1 MGHDK and CDR2 SYGVNS. The ends lost 6 bases at V and 1 base at J; junction bases unmatched: 4. CDR3 DNA: TGTGCCAGCAGATCCGGGACAGGGTCCTACGAGCAGTACTTC. Translated, it gives CASRSGTGSYEQYF.

This clonotype was recorded a few times. The V and J genes are TRBV5-1 and TRBJ2-7, with 11 bases matching TRBD2. Germline V lookup: CDR1 SGHRS, CDR2 YFSETQ. The CDR3 covers 15 residues. V lost 3 bases to trimming and J lost 2 bases; unmatched junction nucleotides: 4. CDR3 sequence (DNA): TGCGCCAGCAGCTGGGGACTAGCGGACGCCTACGAGCAGTACTTC. Translation: CASSWGLADAYEQYF. Full variable domain (remainder filled in from reference TRBV5-1 and TRBJ2-7): KAGVTQTPRYLIKTRGQQVTLSCSPISGHRSVSWYQQTPGQGLQFLFEYFSETQRNKGNFPGRFSGRQFSNSRSEMNVSTLELGDSALYLCASSWGLADAYEQYFGPGTRLTVT.

This clonotype was counted only a few times. This chain's CDR3 is CASSLDLAGGLYEQYF. The CDR3 bases are TGCGCCAGCAGCTTGGACCTAGCGGGGGGCCTCTACGAGCAGTACTTC. The J gene is TRBJ2-7, the V gene TRBV5-1; 11 bases line up with TRBD2. V lost 0 bases to trimming and J lost 3 bases; unmatched junction nucleotides: 5. CDR3 length: 16 residues. Germline assignment: CDR1 SGHRS and CDR2 YFSETQ.

The chain is built from TRBV20-1 and TRBJ2-5, with 8 bases identical to TRBD1. Germline assignment: CDR1 DFQATT and CDR2 SNEGSKA (reference sequence). The CDR3 is made up of 14 amino acids. The V segment lost 5 bases and the J segment 3 bases; nucleotides outside the gene matches: 8. CDR3 residues: CSAATGTGKETQYF. The CDR3 region has the DNA TGCAGTGCTGCCACCGGGACAGGCAAAGAGACCCAGTACTTC.

The chain recombines TRBV6-2 or TRBV6-3 with TRBJ2-1; D may be TRBD2 (5 bases). The DNA end lines up better with TRBJ2-7; the J call may be wrong. The CDR3 has 12 residues. In germline, CDR1 is MNHEY, CDR2 SVGEGT. The CDR3: CASREGYNEQYF. The CDR3 DNA follows: TGTGCCAGCAGAGAGGGATACAATGAGCAGTACTTC.

The chain uses TRBV12-3 or TRBV12-4 and TRBJ1-2, with TRBD1 as a possible D gene (5 bases). The CDR3 covers 15 residues. With 3 bases removed from V and 4 bases from J, the gap between germline ends came to 15 bases. The CDR3: CASSFKRDGGYGYTF. CDR3 nucleotide sequence: TGTGCCAGCAGTTTTAAGAGGGACGGAGGCTATGGCTACACCTTC.

J is TRBJ2-5 and V is TRBV6-5; 10 bases agree with TRBD2. This CDR3 is built from 15 residues. The V gene end was trimmed by 2 bases and the J gene end by 5 bases; junction bases not matched to a gene: 5. Germline V gene lookup returns CDR1 MNHEY and CDR2 SVGAGI. CDR3 in amino acids: CASSYGTSAGETQYF. CDR3 in DNA: TGTGCCAGCAGTTACGGGACTAGCGCGGGGGAGACCCAGTACTTC.

This clonotype was picked up a small number of times. The chain couples TRBV13 to TRBJ2-3; possibly TRBD2 for D (6 bases). V was trimmed by 2 bases and J by 6 bases, leaving 21 bases between them. Germline V lookup: CDR1 PRHDT, CDR2 FYEKMQ (reference sequence). This CDR3 is 17 amino acids long. The DNA for the CDR3 is TGTGCCAGCAGCTTAAATCAGAGACTACGGGGGTGGGATACGCAGTATTTT. Translation: CASSLNQRLRGWDTQYF.

This clonotype has more than one count but fewer than ten. This sequence joins TRBV29-1 and TRBJ2-5, with TRBD1 identical over 8 bases. Germline loops: CDR1 SQVTM, CDR2 ANQGSEA. V lost 6 bases and J lost 6; bases outside the gene matches: 6. The CDR3 loop spans 12 amino acids. CDR3 sequence (DNA): TGCAGCGTGGACAGGGTTAGGAAGACCCAGTACTTC. Encoded protein: CSVDRVRKTQYF. The entire variable domain, with the rest obtained from reference TRBV29-1 and TRBJ2-5, is as follows: SAVISQKPSRDICQRGTSLTIQCQVDSQVTMMFWYRQQPGQSLTLIATANQGSEATYESGFVIDKFPISRPNLTFSTLTVSNMSPEDSSIYLCSVDRVRKTQYFGPGTRLLVL.

V gene TRBV7-9 combines with J gene TRBJ1-2; the D is unclear. Between the trimmed V and J ends, which lost 1 base and 4 bases, there was a span of 10 bases. Germline loops: CDR1 SEHNR, CDR2 FQNEAQ (reference sequence). This CDR3 has 14 residues. CDR3: CASSLGIKSYGYTF. The CDR3, as DNA: TGTGCCAGCAGCTTAGGGATCAAGAGCTATGGCTACACCTTC.

The rearrangement joins TRBV27 to TRBJ1-5; tentatively, D is TRBD1 (6 bases). Germline-derived CDR1 and CDR2 are MNHEY and SMNVEV (reference sequence). The CDR3 spans 16 residues. The V end lost 5 bases, the J end lost 0 bases, and 14 bases lay between the germline ends. CDR3 residues: CASSLSRTDSNQPQHF. DNA for the CDR3: TGTGCCAGCAGTCTCTCCCGGACAGATAGCAATCAGCCCCAGCATTTT.